The 10 T cell receptor beta chains in this list originate from one sample, sequenced in a study of long-term antiretroviral therapy in people with HIV. The immunoSEQ assay was v3.0, run at survey level. Clones were read by immunoSEQ multiplex PCR, and TCRdb kept only the in-frame ones, dropping some. The sample has 15,000 to 20,000 clones, less than 85% seen once. The sequencing here drew on unsorted PBMCs, taken at the start of antiretroviral therapy, before treatment. The receptors here all came from a man aged 18 to 30 with HIV.

The DNA for the CDR3 is TGCGCCAGCAGCCGTAAAAGGGGTAGCACTGAAGCTTTCTTT. Its translation is CASSRKRGSTEAFF. The rearrangement uses TRBV4-3 and TRBJ1-1; D is possibly TRBD1 (5 bases). There are 14 residues in the CDR3. Germline CDR1 LGHNA, CDR2 YSLEER. The V end was cut by 4 bases, the J end by 4 bases, with 13 bases between.

This clone has only a few counts. The chain uses TRBV27 and TRBJ2-7; tentative D call: TRBD1 (5 bases). Germline V gives CDR1 MNHEY, CDR2 SMNVEV (reference sequence). The germline V and J ends were trimmed by 4 bases and 5 bases, with 15 bases remaining between them. The CDR3 covers 14 residues. The CDR3 reads CASSSFPGIHEQYF. In DNA form, the CDR3 reads TGTGCCAGCAGTTCTTTTCCAGGGATCCACGAGCAGTACTTC.

V and J are TRBV19 and TRBJ2-5; 8 bases line up with TRBD1. Losses at the gene ends were 3 bases for V and 2 bases for J; bases not matched to a gene: 2. CDR3 length: 14 residues. Per germline, CDR1 LNHDA and CDR2 SQIVND (reference sequence). In DNA, the CDR3 is TGTGCCAGTAGTATCCGGGACAGGCAAGAGACCCAGTACTTC. Its protein is CASSIRDRQETQYF.

This sequence joins TRBV28 and TRBJ2-2; the D is unclear. This CDR3 has 15 residues. Germline CDR1 and CDR2: MDHEN and SYDVKM. V dropped 3 bases and J dropped 0 bases, with 8 bases sitting between them. Here the CDR3 reads CASSLVNANTGELFF. The CDR3 region has the DNA TGTGCCAGCAGTTTGGTCAATGCGAACACCGGGGAGCTGTTTTTT.

This clone was picked up one time. The J gene is TRBJ2-1, the V gene TRBV5-6; 7 positions agree with TRBD2. Germline lookup yields CDR1 SGHDT and CDR2 YYEEEE. V dropped 4 bases and J dropped 8; count of bases not matched to a gene: 3. CDR3 length: 12 amino acids. The CDR3 is CASSPGLYEQFF. The CDR3 coding sequence is TGTGCCAGCAGCCCGGGACTATATGAGCAGTTCTTC. Complete variable domain (other parts from reference TRBV5-6 and TRBJ2-1): DAGVTQSPTHLIKTRGQQVTLRCSPKSGHDTVSWYQQALGQGPQFIFQYYEEEERQRGNFPDRFSGHQFPNYSSELNVNALLLGDSALYLCASSPGLYEQFFGPGTRLTVL.

The rearrangement joins TRBV28 to TRBJ2-5; perhaps D is TRBD1 or TRBD2 (6 bases each). CDR1 and CDR2 (germline): MDHEN, SYDVKM. This CDR3 has 15 amino acids. V lost 2 bases, J lost 5 bases, and 15 bases lay in between. The CDR3 here is CASSLRPRRGETQYF. For the CDR3, the DNA is TGTGCCAGCAGTTTAAGGCCACGGAGGGGGGAGACCCAGTACTTC.

The chain combines TRBV18 with TRBJ2-3; TRBD2 matches at 14 bases. The CDR3 covers 18 residues. The germline gives CDR1 KGHSH, CDR2 LQKENI. V was pared by 3 bases and J by 2 bases, with 7 bases of the junction left unmatched. The CDR3 region is CASSPQAGLAGVTDTQYF. The CDR3 coding sequence is TGTGCCAGCTCACCCCAAGCGGGACTAGCGGGAGTCACAGATACGCAGTATTTT.

In its sample, this clone was seen once. The chain carries TRBV15 and TRBJ2-6; no definite D call. Trimming stripped 1 base from V and 0 bases from J, with 7 bases between. There are 16 residues in the CDR3. Germline CDR1 LNHNV, CDR2 YYDKDF (reference sequence). The CDR3 DNA is TGTGCCACCAGCAGAGTTTTCCACTCTGGGGCCAACGTCCTGACTTTC. This codes for CATSRVFHSGANVLTF.

CDR3 coding DNA: TGCGCCAGCAGCCAAGTCGGCGGAGTTAACACCGGGGAGCTGTTTTTT. It translates to CASSQVGGVNTGELFF. The rearrangement joins TRBV4-3 to TRBJ2-2; D is uncertain. V lost 1 base and J 2 bases, leaving 11 bases between the germline ends. The germline V gene encodes CDR1 LGHNA and CDR2 YSLEER. CDR3 length: 16 amino acids.

V gene TRBV7-2 combines with J gene TRBJ1-2, with D maybe TRBD1 (5 bases). The V end was cut by 1 base, the J end by 5 bases, with 8 bases between. Germline CDR1 reads SGHTA; CDR2 reads FQGNSA. The CDR3 has 13 residues. The DNA for the CDR3 is TGTGCCAGCAGCTTAGAACAGGAGTATGGCTACACCTTC. It encodes CASSLEQEYGYTF.